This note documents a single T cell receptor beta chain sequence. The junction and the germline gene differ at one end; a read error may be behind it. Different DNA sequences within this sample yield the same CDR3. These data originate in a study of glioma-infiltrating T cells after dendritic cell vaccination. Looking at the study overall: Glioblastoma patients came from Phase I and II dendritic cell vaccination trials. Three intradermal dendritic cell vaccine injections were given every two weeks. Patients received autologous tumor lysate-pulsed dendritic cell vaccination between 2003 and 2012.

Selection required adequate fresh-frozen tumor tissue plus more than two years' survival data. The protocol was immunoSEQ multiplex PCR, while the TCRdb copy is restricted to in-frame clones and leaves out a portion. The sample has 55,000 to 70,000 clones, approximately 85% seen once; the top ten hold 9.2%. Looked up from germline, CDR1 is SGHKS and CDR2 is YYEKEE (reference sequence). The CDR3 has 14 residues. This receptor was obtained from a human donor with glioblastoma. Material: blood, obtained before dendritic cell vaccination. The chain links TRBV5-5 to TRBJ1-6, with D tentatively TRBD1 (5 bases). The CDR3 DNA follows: TGTGCCAGCAGTCCCGGACACTATAATTCCCCCCTCCACTTT. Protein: CASSPGHYNSPLHF.